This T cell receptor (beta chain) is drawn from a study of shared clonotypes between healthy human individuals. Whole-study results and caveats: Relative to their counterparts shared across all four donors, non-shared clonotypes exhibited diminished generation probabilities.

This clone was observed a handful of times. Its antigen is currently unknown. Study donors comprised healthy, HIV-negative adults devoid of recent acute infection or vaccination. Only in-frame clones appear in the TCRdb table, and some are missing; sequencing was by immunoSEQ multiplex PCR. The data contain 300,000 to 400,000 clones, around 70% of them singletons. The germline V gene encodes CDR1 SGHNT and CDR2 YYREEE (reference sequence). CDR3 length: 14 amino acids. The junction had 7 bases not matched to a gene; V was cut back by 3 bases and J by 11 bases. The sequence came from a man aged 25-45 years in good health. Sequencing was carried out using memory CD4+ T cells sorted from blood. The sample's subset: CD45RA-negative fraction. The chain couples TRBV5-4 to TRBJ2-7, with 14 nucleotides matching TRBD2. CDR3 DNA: TGTGCCAGCAGCTCGGGACTAGCGGGAGTGGTTGAGTACTTC. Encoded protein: CASSSGLAGVVEYF.